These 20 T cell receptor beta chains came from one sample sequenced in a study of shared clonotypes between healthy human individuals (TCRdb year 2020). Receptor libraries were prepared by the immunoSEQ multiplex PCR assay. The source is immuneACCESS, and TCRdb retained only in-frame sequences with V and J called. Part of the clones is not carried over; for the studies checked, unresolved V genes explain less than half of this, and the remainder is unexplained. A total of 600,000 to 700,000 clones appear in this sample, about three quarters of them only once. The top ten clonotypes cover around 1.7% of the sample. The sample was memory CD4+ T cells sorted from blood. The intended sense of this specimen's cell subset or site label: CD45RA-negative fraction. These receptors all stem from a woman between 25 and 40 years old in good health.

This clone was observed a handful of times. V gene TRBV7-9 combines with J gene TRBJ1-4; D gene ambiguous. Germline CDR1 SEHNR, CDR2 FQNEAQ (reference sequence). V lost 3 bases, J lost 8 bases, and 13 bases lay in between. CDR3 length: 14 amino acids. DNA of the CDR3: TGTGCCAGCAGCTTCTCATCCGGAGGCGAAAAACTGTTTTTT. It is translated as CASSFSSGGEKLFF.

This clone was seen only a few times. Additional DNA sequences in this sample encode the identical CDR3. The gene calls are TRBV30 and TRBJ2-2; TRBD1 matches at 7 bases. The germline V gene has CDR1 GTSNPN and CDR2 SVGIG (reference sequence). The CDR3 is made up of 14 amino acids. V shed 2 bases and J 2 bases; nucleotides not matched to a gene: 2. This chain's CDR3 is CAWSRGRNTGELFF. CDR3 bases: TGTGCCTGGAGTAGGGGGCGAAACACCGGGGAGCTGTTTTTT.

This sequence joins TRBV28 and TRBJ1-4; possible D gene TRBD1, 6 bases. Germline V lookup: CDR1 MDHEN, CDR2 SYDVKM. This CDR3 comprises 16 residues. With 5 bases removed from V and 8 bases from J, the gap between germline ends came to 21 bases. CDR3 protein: CASSPGTLNWWEKLFF. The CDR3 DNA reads TGTGCCAGCAGTCCCGGGACACTTAACTGGTGGGAAAAACTGTTTTTT.

The CDR3 nucleotides read TGTGCCAGCCGGGAGAGTAGCACAGATACGCAGTATTTT. It is translated as CASRESSTDTQYF. The genes are TRBV7-2 and TRBJ2-3; D might be TRBD2 (6 bases). The CDR3 runs 13 residues. Looked up from germline, CDR1 is SGHTA and CDR2 is FQGNSA. Trimming stripped 8 bases from V and 0 bases from J, with 9 bases between.

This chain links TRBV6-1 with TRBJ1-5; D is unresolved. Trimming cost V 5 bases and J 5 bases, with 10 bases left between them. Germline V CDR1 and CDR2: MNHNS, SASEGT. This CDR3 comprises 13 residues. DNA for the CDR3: TGTGCCAGCAGTCAGAACCGAGATCAGCCCCAGCATTTT. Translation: CASSQNRDQPQHF.

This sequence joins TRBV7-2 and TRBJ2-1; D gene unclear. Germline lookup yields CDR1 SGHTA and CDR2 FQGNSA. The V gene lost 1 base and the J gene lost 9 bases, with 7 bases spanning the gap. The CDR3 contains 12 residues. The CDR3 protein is CASSLEKREQFF. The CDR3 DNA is TGTGCCAGCAGCTTAGAAAAGCGTGAGCAGTTCTTC.

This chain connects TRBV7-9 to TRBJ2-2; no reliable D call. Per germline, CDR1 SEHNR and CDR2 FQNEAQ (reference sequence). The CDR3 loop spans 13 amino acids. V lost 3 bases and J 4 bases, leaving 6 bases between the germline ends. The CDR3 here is CASSLTITGELFF. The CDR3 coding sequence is TGTGCCAGCAGCTTGACAATCACCGGGGAGCTGTTTTTT.

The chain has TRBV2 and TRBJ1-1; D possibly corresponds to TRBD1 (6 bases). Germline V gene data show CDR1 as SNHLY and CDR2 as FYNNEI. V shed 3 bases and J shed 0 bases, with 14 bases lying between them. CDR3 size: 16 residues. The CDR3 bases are TGTGCCAGCAGTGATTCCGAGGGGGGCATGAACACTGAAGCTTTCTTT. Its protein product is CASSDSEGGMNTEAFF.

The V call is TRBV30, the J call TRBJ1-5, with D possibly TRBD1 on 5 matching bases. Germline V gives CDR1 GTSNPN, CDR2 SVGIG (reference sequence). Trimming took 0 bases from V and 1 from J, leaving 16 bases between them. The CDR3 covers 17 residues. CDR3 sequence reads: CAWSVRYGGTSNQPQHF. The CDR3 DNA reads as TGTGCCTGGAGTGTAAGGTATGGAGGGACGAGCAATCAGCCCCAGCATTTT.

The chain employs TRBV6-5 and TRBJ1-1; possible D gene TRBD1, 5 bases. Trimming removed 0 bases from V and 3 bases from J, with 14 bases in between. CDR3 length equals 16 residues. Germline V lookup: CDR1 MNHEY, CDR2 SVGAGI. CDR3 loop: CASSYSPRRGYTEAFF. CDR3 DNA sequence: TGTGCCAGCAGTTACTCCCCTCGGAGGGGATACACTGAAGCTTTCTTT.

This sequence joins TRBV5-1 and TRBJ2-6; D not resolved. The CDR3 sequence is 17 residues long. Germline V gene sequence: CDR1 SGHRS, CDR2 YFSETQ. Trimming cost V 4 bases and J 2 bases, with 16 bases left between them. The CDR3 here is CASSEAAVVPGANVLTF. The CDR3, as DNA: TGCGCCAGCAGCGAGGCTGCTGTTGTACCTGGGGCCAACGTCCTGACTTTC.

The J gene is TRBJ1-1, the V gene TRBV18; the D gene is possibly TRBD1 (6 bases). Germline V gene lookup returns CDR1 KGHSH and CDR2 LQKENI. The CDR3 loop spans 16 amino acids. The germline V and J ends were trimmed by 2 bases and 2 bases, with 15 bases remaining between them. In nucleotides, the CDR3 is TGTGCCAGCTCACCAGTAAGGGGAGGGGGAAACACTGAAGCTTTCTTT. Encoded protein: CASSPVRGGGNTEAFF.

The CDR3 is CASTAIVGLSEAFF. The CDR3 bases are TGTGCCAGTACCGCCATCGTGGGATTATCTGAAGCTTTCTTT. This sequence joins TRBV19 and TRBJ1-1; no firm D call. Germline lookup yields CDR1 LNHDA and CDR2 SQIVND (reference sequence). This CDR3 is built from 14 residues. Trimming removed 7 bases at V and 6 bases at J, with 18 bases between.

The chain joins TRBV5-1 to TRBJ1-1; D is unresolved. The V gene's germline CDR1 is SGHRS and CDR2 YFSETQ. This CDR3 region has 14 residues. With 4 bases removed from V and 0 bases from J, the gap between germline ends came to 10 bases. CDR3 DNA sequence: TGCGCCAGCAGCCCCGGCGGGGTGAACACTGAAGCTTTCTTT. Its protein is CASSPGGVNTEAFF.

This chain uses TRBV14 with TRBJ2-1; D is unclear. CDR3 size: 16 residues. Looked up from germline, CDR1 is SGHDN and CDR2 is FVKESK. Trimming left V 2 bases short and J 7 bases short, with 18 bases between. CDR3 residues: CASSQKIQVIVNEQFF. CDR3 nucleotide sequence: TGTGCCAGCAGCCAAAAGATCCAGGTGATTGTAAATGAGCAGTTCTTC. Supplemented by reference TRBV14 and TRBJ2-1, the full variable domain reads EAGVTQFPSHSVIEKGQTVTLRCDPISGHDNLYWYRRVMGKEIKFLLHFVKESKQDESGMPNNRFLAERTGGTYSTLKVQPAELEDSGVYFCASSQKIQVIVNEQFFGPGTRLTVL.

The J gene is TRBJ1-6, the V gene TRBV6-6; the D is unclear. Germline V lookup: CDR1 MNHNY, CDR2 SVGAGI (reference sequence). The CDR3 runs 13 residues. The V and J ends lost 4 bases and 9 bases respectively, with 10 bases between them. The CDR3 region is CASSSGPVSPLHF. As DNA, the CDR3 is TGTGCCAGCAGTTCCGGACCGGTTTCACCCCTCCACTTT.

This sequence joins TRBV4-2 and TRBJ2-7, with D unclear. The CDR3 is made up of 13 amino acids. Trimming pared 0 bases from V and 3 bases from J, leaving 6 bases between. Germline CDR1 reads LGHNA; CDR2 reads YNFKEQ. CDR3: CASSQDLVYEQYF. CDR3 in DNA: TGTGCCAGCAGCCAAGACCTCGTCTACGAGCAGTACTTC.

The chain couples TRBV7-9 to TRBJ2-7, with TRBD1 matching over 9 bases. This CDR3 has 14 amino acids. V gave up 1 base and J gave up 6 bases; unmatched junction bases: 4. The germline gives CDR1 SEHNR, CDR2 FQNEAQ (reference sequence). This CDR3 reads CASSLGQGGAEQYF. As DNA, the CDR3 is TGTGCCAGCAGCTTAGGACAGGGGGGCGCCGAGCAGTACTTC.

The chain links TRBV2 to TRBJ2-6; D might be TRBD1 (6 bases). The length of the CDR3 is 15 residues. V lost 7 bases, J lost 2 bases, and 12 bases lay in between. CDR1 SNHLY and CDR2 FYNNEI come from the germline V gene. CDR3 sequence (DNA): TGTGCCAGCACGGGGAACAGGGCTGGGGCCAACGTCCTGACTTTC. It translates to CASTGNRAGANVLTF.

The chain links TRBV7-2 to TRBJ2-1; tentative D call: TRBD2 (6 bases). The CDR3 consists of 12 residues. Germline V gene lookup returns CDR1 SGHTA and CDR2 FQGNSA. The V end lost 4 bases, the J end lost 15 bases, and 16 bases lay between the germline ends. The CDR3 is CASSSDRLGRFF. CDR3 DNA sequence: TGTGCCAGCAGCTCGGATAGACTAGGTAGGTTCTTC.